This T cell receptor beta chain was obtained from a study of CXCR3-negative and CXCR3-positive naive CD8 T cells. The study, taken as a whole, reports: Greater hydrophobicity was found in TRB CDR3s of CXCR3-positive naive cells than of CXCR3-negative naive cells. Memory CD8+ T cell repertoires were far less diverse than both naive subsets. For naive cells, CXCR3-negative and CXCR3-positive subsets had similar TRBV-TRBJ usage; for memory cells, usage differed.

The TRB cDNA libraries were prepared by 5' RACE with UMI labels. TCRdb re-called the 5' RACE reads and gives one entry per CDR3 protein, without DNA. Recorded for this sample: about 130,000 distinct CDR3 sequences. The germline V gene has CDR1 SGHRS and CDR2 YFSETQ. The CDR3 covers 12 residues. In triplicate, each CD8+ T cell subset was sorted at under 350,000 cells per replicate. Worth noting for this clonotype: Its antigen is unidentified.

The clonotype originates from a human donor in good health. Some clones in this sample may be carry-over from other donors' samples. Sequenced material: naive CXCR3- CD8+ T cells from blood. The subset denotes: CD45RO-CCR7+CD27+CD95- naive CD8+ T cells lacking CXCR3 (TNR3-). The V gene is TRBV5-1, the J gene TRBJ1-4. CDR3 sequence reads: CASSIDGEKLFF.